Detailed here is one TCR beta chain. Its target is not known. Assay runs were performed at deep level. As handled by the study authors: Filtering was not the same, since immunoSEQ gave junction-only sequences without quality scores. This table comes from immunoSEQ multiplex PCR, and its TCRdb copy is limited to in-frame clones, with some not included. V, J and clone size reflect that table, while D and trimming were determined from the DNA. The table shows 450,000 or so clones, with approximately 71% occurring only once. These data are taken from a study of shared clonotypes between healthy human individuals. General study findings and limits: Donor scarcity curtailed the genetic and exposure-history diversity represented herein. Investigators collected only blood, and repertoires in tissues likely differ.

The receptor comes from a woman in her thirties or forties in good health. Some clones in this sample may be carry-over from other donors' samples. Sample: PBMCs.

The CDR3 region has the DNA TGTGCCAGTAGTATTGGCGGGAGGGCCTACGAGCAGTACTTC. It codes for CASSIGGRAYEQYF. This rearrangement joins TRBV19 to TRBJ2-5, with TRBD2 matching over 9 bases. The J call may be incorrect, as the DNA end agrees better with TRBJ2-7. Germline V gene data show CDR1 as LNHDA and CDR2 as SQIVND (reference sequence). This CDR3 comprises 14 residues.